This T cell receptor beta chain was documented in a study of blood T cell repertoires in COVID-19. Overall study context: COVID-19 samples from acute and convalescent phases originated in the United States, Italy and Spain.

Libraries were prepared by immunoSEQ multiplex PCR; TCRdb keeps only in-frame clonotypes and omits some of them. The repertoire holds under 350,000 clones, with around 86% as singletons. The germline V and J ends were trimmed by 1 base and 4 bases, with 14 bases remaining between them. The CDR3 has 16 amino acids. Germline V CDR1 and CDR2: LNHDA, SQIVND (reference sequence). This sequence joins TRBV19 and TRBJ1-5; weak D call: TRBD1 (5 bases). Sequenced material: PBMCs or T cells enriched from blood (not recorded which). The origin of this receptor is a woman aged 35 to 49 who had recovered from COVID-19. The CDR3 bases are TGTGCCAGTAGTATAGCGCTGGGTCAGGGTAATCAGCCCCAGCATTTT. Protein sequence: CASSIALGQGNQPQHF. Together with reference TRBV19 and TRBJ1-5, the CDR3 gives the full variable domain: DGGITQSPKYLFRKEGQNVTLSCEQNLNHDAMYWYRQDPGQGLRLIYYSQIVNDFQKGDIAEGYSVSREKKESFPLTVTSAQKNPTAFYLCASSIALGQGNQPQHFGDGTRLSIL.